A selection of T cell receptor beta chains follows, all from one sample in a study of blood T cell repertoires in COVID-19. Sequencing used immunoSEQ multiplex PCR; TCRdb keeps in-frame clones, though not all of them. The sample gives about 34,000 clones, roughly 87% of which show up once; roughly a fifth is in the top ten. The sequenced material came from peripheral blood. These receptors all come from a man older than 75 with acute or convalescent COVID-19. CDR3s leave out the opening cysteine and the closing phenylalanine or tryptophan.

J gene,V gene,CDR3 protein
TRBJ1-5,TRBV19,ASSTDRDSNQPQH
TRBJ1-5,TRBV30,AWSVGQGWPQH
TRBJ2-1,TRBV9,ASSVSGGNYNEQF
TRBJ2-2,TRBV5-1,ASSLVWTPNTGELF
TRBJ2-1,TRBV24-1,ATRQGAGNEQF
TRBJ2-7,TRBV7-9,ASSPPTGVNYEQY
TRBJ1-2,TRBV5-4,ASSLVTGTGYT
TRBJ1-6,TRBV28,ASSAGGTTYNSPLH
TRBJ2-1,TRBV27,ASSPLFGEQF
TRBJ2-5,TRBV6-5,ASSYPHRGQVTQY
TRBJ2-5,TRBV14,ASSQGGWETQY
TRBJ2-7,TRBV21-1,ASSKVGGEQY
TRBJ1-2,TRBV20-1,SARTGGSYT
TRBJ2-7,TRBV2,ASSVGQAGQY
TRBJ1-2,TRBV2,ASSLGGVGYT